The source of this TCR beta chain is a study of T cells in Graves' hyperthyroidism and ophthalmopathy. There were TCR beta CDR3 regions amplified from RNA transcripts. The study used the HTBI primer set for a first-round RT-PCR of the TCR CDR3. TCRdb processed the multiplex PCR reads anew with MiXCR; each CDR3 protein has one entry. This sample carries approximately 150,000 distinct CDR3 sequences, 9.4% of them seen once, and the ten largest clones take 22%. Looked up from germline, CDR1 is SEHNR and CDR2 is FQNEAQ (reference sequence). The CDR3 extends over 17 amino acids. Trimming shortened V by 4 bases and J by 0 bases, and 16 bases separated the two germline ends.

The TCR comes from a woman younger than 35 with Graves' hyperthyroidism that later progressed to Graves' ophthalmopathy. This chain joins TRBV7-9 and TRBJ2-1, with D possibly being TRBD1 or TRBD2 (6 bases each). The sequencing input was blood. The CDR3 sequence: CASSSRVWGASYNEQFF. The CDR3 DNA is TGTGCCAGCAGCTCCCGGGTGTGGGGGGCCTCCTACAATGAGCAGTTCTTC.